Sequencing of this T cell receptor (beta chain) was carried out in a study of regulatory and conventional T cells in RAG deficiency. Findings and limits, study-wide: Omenn patients showed >85% Treg-Tconv overlap and shorter CDR3 lengths.

Genomic DNA came from blood conventional CD4+ T cells gated CD25-low CD127-high. With respect to this clone: The antigen remains undetermined.

CDR1 and CDR2 from the germline V gene are SGHVS and FQNEAQ. CDR3 size: 16 residues. After removal of 5 bases from V and 1 base from J, the junction contained 6 bases not matched to a gene. Repertoires were generated with immunoSEQ multiplex PCR, while TCRdb's copy carries only in-frame clones and drops some. The sample yields 25,000 to 30,000 clones, more than 90% seen once. These data also formed part of another study, on regulatory T cells. From that study: Amplification used 52 TRBV primers and 13 TRBJ primers. Patient repertoires had restricted TRB V-J pairs and skewed V and J usage, most in Tregs.

The clonotype originates from a human donor in good health. This sequence joins TRBV7-8 and TRBJ1-1; 11 bases are shared with TRBD1. The sequenced material came from CD25- CD4+ T cells sorted from blood. CDR3 nucleotides: TGTGCCAGCAGCCCCCGGGACAGGGGGACGAACACTGAAGCTTTCTTT. It encodes CASSPRDRGTNTEAFF.